This is a list of T cell receptor beta chains from one sample in a study of blood T cell repertoires in COVID-19. Data came from immunoSEQ multiplex PCR; TCRdb stores just in-frame clones and leaves some out. Among approximately 100,000 clones listed, 70% to 85% were seen once. The sample comprised peripheral blood. The origin of the receptors is a woman aged 80 or older with active or convalescent COVID-19. Each CDR3 is given with its conserved first and last residue. The D gene is left open where the match is weak. Clone size is shown for a subset of rows, as once, few, many or a class of expanded clone.

clone size	D gene	V gene	J gene	CDR3 protein	CDR3 DNA
-	TRBD2	TRBV19	TRBJ2-2	CASSILLAGFYTGELFF	TGTGCCAGTAGTATCCTTCTAGCGGGGTTCTACACCGGGGAGCTGTTTTTT
-	-	TRBV5-1	TRBJ1-3	CASSLDPGAGNTIYF	TGCGCCAGCAGCTTGGACCCAGGGGCGGGAAACACCATATATTTT
-	TRBD2	TRBV10-3	TRBJ2-3	CATGRGLGASGTDTQYF	TGTGCCACGGGGCGGGGCCTAGGGGCTAGCGGTACAGATACGCAGTATTTT
-	TRBD1	TRBV10-2	TRBJ2-2	CAHRQQGETGELFF	TGCGCCCACAGGCAGCAGGGGGAAACCGGGGAGCTGTTTTTT
once	-	TRBV19	TRBJ1-6	CASRPGGAHSPLHF	TGTGCCAGTAGACCGGGGGGGGCTCATTCACCCCTCCACTTT
-	-	TRBV19	TRBJ2-6	CASSIEWGAGANVLTF	TGTGCCAGTAGTATCGAGTGGGGGGCTGGGGCCAACGTCCTGACTTTC
-	TRBD1	TRBV11-2	TRBJ2-7	CASSLALPGQGSYEQYF	TGTGCCAGCAGCTTAGCCTTGCCGGGACAGGGCTCCTACGAGCAGTACTTC
-	TRBD1	TRBV5-1	TRBJ2-7	CASSWDRGHEQYF	TGCGCCAGCAGCTGGGACAGGGGCCACGAGCAGTACTTC
-	TRBD1	TRBV5-8	TRBJ1-4	CASSGTGQGNEKLFF	TGTGCCAGCAGCGGAACGGGACAGGGAAATGAAAAACTGTTTTTT
once	-	TRBV11-2	TRBJ2-3	CASSASQGDTQYF	TGTGCCAGCAGCGCTTCTCAGGGAGATACGCAGTATTTT
-	TRBD1	TRBV29-1	TRBJ1-4	CSVGFQGAANEKLFF	TGCAGCGTTGGGTTTCAGGGGGCGGCTAATGAAAAACTGTTTTTT
few	TRBD1	TRBV30	TRBJ2-7	CAWTIPGTGSYEQYF	TGTGCCTGGACCATTCCCGGGACAGGTAGCTACGAGCAGTACTTC
-	TRBD1	TRBV27	TRBJ1-2	CASIPRGGGGGYTF	TGTGCCAGCATTCCACGAGGGGGCGGTGGTGGCTACACCTTC
-	-	TRBV27	TRBJ2-6	CASSFTGYNVLTF	TGTGCCAGCAGTTTTACAGGGTACAACGTCCTGACTTTC
-	-	TRBV30	TRBJ2-4	CAWNKDNKNIQYF	TGTGCCTGGAATAAAGACAACAAAAACATTCAGTACTTC
-	-	TRBV28	TRBJ1-2	CASSQTHGYTF	TGTGCCAGCAGTCAAACTCATGGCTACACCTTC
-	-	TRBV6-5	TRBJ1-1	CASSSNQGVSTEAFF	TGTGCCAGCAGCTCAAATCAAGGGGTTAGCACTGAAGCTTTCTTT
-	TRBD1	TRBV5-1	TRBJ2-1	CASSLVSGTGYNEQFF	TGCGCCAGCAGCTTGGTCTCTGGGACAGGGTACAATGAGCAGTTCTTC
-	-	TRBV6-2/TRBV6-3	TRBJ1-1	CASSYITGGASRTFTEAFF	TGTGCCAGCAGTTATATCACGGGGGGCGCATCCCGAACTTTCACTGAAGCTTTCTTT
once	-	TRBV29-1	TRBJ1-3	CSVDRIGGNTIYF	TGCAGCGTTGACAGGATAGGAGGAAACACCATATATTTT
-	TRBD1	TRBV12-3/TRBV12-4	TRBJ2-7	CASSRTGGGEQYF	TGTGCCAGCAGTAGGACAGGGGGAGGCGAGCAGTACTTC
-	-	TRBV29-1	TRBJ2-2	CSVEILLGGELFF	TGCAGCGTTGAGATACTACTGGGCGGGGAGCTGTTTTTT
-	-	TRBV2	TRBJ2-5	CASSVSRVETQYF	TGTGCCAGCAGTGTAAGCAGGGTAGAGACCCAGTACTTC
-	-	TRBV3-1/TRBV3-2	TRBJ1-5	CASSQGGYSNQPQHF	TGTGCCAGCAGCCAAGGAGGGTATAGCAATCAGCCCCAGCATTTT
once	-	TRBV3-1/TRBV3-2	TRBJ2-5	CASSQKRQALSETQYF	TGTGCCAGCAGCCAAAAGCGACAGGCCCTCTCAGAGACCCAGTACTTC
-	TRBD1	TRBV19	TRBJ1-2	CASSHGDSLYGYTF	TGTGCCAGTAGCCACGGGGACAGCTTATATGGCTACACCTTC
-	TRBD1	TRBV11-3	TRBJ1-2	CASSLEAITGGSIKGYTF	TGTGCCAGCAGCTTAGAAGCAATCACAGGGGGATCCATTAAGGGCTACACCTTC
once	TRBD1	TRBV19	TRBJ1-2	CASWRQGRNYGYTF	TGTGCCAGTTGGAGACAGGGGAGGAACTATGGCTACACCTTC